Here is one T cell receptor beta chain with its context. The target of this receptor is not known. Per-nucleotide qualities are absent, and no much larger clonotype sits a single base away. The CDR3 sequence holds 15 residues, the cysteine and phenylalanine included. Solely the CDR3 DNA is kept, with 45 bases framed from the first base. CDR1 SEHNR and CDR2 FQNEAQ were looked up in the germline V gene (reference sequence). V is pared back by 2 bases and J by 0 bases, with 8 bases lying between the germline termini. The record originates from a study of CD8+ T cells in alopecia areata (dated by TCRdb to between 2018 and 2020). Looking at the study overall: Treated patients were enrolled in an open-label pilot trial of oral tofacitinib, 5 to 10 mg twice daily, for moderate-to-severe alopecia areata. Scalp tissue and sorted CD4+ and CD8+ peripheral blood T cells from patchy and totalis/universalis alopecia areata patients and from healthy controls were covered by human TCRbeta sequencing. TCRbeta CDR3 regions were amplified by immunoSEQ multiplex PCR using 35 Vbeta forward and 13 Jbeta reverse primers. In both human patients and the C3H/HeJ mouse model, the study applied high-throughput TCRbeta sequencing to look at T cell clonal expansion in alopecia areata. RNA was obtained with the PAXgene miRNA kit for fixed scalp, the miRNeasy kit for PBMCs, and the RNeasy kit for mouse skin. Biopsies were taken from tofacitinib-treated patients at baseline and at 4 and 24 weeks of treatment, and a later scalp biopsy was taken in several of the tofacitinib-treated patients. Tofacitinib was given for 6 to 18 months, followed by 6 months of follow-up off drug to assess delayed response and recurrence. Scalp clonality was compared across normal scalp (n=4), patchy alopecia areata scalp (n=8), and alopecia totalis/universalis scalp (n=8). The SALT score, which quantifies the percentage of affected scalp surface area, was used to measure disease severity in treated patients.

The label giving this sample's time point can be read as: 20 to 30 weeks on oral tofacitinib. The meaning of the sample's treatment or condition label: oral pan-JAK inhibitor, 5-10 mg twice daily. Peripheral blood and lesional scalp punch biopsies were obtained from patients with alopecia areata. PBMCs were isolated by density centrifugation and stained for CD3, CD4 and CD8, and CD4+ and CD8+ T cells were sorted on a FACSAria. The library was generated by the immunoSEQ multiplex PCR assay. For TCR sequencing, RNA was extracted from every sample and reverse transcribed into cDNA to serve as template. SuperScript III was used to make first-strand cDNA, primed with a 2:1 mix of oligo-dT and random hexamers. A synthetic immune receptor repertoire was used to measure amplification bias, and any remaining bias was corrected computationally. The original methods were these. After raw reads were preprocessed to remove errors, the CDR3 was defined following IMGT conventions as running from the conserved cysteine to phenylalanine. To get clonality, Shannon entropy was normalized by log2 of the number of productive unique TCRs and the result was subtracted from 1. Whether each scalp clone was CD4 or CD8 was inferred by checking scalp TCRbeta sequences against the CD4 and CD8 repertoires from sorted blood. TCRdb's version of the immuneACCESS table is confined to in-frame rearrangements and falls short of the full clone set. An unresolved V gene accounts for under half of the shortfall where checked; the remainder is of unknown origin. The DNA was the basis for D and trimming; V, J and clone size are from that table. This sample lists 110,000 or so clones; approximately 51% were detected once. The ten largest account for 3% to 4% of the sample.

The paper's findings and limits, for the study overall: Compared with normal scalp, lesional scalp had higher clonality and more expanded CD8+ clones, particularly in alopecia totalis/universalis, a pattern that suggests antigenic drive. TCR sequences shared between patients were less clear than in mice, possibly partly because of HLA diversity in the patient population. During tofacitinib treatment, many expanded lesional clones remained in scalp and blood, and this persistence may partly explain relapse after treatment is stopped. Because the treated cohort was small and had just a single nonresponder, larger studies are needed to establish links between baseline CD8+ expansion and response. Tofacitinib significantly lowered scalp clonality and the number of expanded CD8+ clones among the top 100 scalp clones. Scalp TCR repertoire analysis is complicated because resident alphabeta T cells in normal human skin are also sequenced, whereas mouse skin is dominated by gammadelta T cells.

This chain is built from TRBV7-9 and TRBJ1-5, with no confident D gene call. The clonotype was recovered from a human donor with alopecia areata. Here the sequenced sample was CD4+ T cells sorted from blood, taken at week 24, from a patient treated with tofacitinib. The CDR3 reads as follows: CASSLSGNSNQPQHF. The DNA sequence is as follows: TGTGCCAGCAGCTTATCCGGGAATAGCAATCAGCCCCAGCATTTT.